This entry lists 14 T cell receptor beta chains sequenced from one sample in a study of T-cell memory formation after mild COVID-19. TCRdb reprocessed the 5' RACE reads with MiXCR, giving one entry per CDR3 protein. This table has some 130,000 distinct CDR3 sequences, approximately 25% appearing once. Sequenced sample: PBMCs or a T cell subset sorted from them (not recorded which). All receptors come from an adult woman who had mild COVID-19 (a few samples of this study predate the infection). Cell type and time point are not known.

This chain joins TRBV20-1 and TRBJ2-1; no definite D call. Trimming stripped 1 base from V and 8 bases from J, with 12 bases between. CDR3 length: 13 amino acids. Germline lookup yields CDR1 DFQATT and CDR2 SNEGSKA (reference sequence). DNA for the CDR3: TGCAGTGCTAGAGTTCACAGTTCTGATGAGCAGTTCTTC. Amino acid sequence: CSARVHSSDEQFF.

The chain carries TRBV4-1 and TRBJ2-1; 10 nucleotides align to TRBD1. Germline CDR1 reads MGHRA; CDR2 reads YSYEKL. The CDR3 runs to 15 residues. With 3 bases clipped from V and 2 bases from J, the junction kept 1 base outside the gene matches. CDR3 nucleotide sequence: TGCGCCAGCAGCCAGACAGGGGGCGCCTACAATGAGCAGTTCTTC. As protein: CASSQTGGAYNEQFF.

The chain has TRBV27 and TRBJ2-7; maybe TRBD2 (6 bases). The CDR3 spans 14 residues. Looked up from germline, CDR1 is MNHEY and CDR2 is SMNVEV (reference sequence). V was trimmed by 6 bases and J by 3 bases, leaving 15 bases between them. CDR3 DNA: TGTGCCAGCAGCCCTATAGCGGAAAGCTACGAGCAGTACTTC. Translation gives CASSPIAESYEQYF.

The chain is built from TRBV24-1 and TRBJ1-2, with D possibly matching TRBD1 (6 bases). From germline, CDR1 is KGHDR and CDR2 SFDVKD. V lost 3 bases, J lost 6 bases, and 13 bases lay in between. The CDR3 is 14 amino acids. This chain's CDR3 is CATSDPDRWDGYTF. The CDR3 nucleotides are TGTGCCACCAGTGATCCCGACAGGTGGGATGGCTACACCTTC.

The chain combines TRBV5-6 with TRBJ1-1; unclear D gene. V was clipped by 1 base and J by 7 bases, with 11 bases between them. Germline V lookup: CDR1 SGHDT, CDR2 YYEEEE. The CDR3 totals 13 residues. CDR3 coding DNA: TGTGCCAGCAGCTTGAGTTACTGGGGTGAAGCTTTCTTT. Translated, it gives CASSLSYWGEAFF.

V and J are TRBV6-1 and TRBJ2-2, with 10 bases fitting TRBD2. Germline V gene sequence: CDR1 MNHNS, CDR2 SASEGT. V dropped 2 bases and J dropped 4; count of bases not matched to a gene: 7. This CDR3 contains 17 residues. The CDR3 reads CASSESRLAGPTGELFF. The CDR3 region has the DNA TGTGCCAGCAGTGAATCCCGACTAGCGGGTCCCACCGGGGAGCTGTTTTTT.

The table lists this clonotype with a few counts. The chain carries TRBV12-3 or TRBV12-4 and TRBJ2-3, with TRBD2 identical over 11 bases. This CDR3 is 15 amino acids long. The V and J ends lost 6 bases and 4 bases, in that order; junction bases with no gene match: 6. The chain's CDR3 is CASSQTSGISDTQYF. The DNA of the CDR3 is TGTGCCAGCAGCCAGACTAGCGGGATCTCAGATACGCAGTATTTT.

The chain links TRBV5-1 to TRBJ2-1; D remains unclear. Trimming shortened V by 0 bases and J by 9 bases, and 4 bases separated the two germline ends. The length of the CDR3 is 11 residues. Germline CDR1 and CDR2: SGHRS and YFSETQ. The CDR3 region has the DNA TGCGCCAGCAGCTTGGTTAGTGAGCAGTTCTTC. Its protein product is CASSLVSEQFF. The whole variable domain, filled in from reference TRBV5-1 and TRBJ2-1, reads KAGVTQTPRYLIKTRGQQVTLSCSPISGHRSVSWYQQTPGQGLQFLFEYFSETQRNKGNFPGRFSGRQFSNSRSEMNVSTLELGDSALYLCASSLVSEQFFGPGTRLTVL.

This clonotype occurred a few times. The genes are TRBV12-3 or TRBV12-4 and TRBJ2-7; TRBD1 might be the D (7 bases). The CDR3 totals 15 residues. V shed 3 bases and J shed 6 bases, with 18 bases lying between them. This chain's CDR3 is CASSLGRGEMSEQYF. The CDR3 DNA sequence: TGTGCCAGCAGTTTGGGCAGGGGGGAAATGTCCGAGCAGTACTTC.

The chain combines TRBV5-6 with TRBJ2-7; D might be TRBD1 (6 bases). V was pared by 2 bases and J by 1 base, with 10 bases between. Germline V gene data show CDR1 as SGHDT and CDR2 as YYEEEE. The length of the CDR3 is 14 residues. The CDR3 DNA is TGTGCCAGCAGCTTAGGGACACTTTCCTACGAGCAGTACTTC. Protein product: CASSLGTLSYEQYF. The whole variable domain, filled in from reference TRBV5-6 and TRBJ2-7, reads DAGVTQSPTHLIKTRGQQVTLRCSPKSGHDTVSWYQQALGQGPQFIFQYYEEEERQRGNFPDRFSGHQFPNYSSELNVNALLLGDSALYLCASSLGTLSYEQYFGPGTRLTVT.

The rearrangement uses TRBV5-5 and TRBJ1-2; 8 nucleotides agree with TRBD1. Germline V gene lookup returns CDR1 SGHKS and CDR2 YYEKEE (reference sequence). The CDR3 runs 18 residues. The ends lost 2 bases at V and 3 bases at J; junction bases unmatched: 15. Written as DNA, the CDR3 is TGTGCCAGCAGCTTCGGATCGGGACAGGCCCCTGGTCACTATGGCTACACCTTC. Residues: CASSFGSGQAPGHYGYTF.

A few counts support this clonotype. V gene TRBV4-2 combines with J gene TRBJ2-3, with TRBD2 matching over 9 bases. The CDR3 spans 14 residues. Germline values: CDR1 LGHNA, CDR2 YNFKEQ. With V trimmed by 1 base and J by 4 bases, 0 bases remained unmatched. The DNA for the CDR3 is TGTGCCAGCAGCCAAGGGACTAGCGCAGATACGCAGTATTTT. Translation gives CASSQGTSADTQYF.

This clonotype was counted only a few times. The genes are TRBV12-3 or TRBV12-4 and TRBJ2-7; D perhaps matches TRBD2 (6 bases). This CDR3 is 13 amino acids long. V shed 6 bases and J shed 3 bases, with 12 bases lying between them. CDR3 sequence: CASRPEGYYEQYF. The DNA for the CDR3 is TGTGCCAGCAGACCGGAGGGGTACTACGAGCAGTACTTC.

This clonotype has only a few counts. The V gene is TRBV7-3, the J gene TRBJ2-3; D possibly corresponds to TRBD2 (5 bases). Trimming stripped 6 bases from V and 3 bases from J, with 10 bases between. Germline CDR1 is SGHTA and CDR2 is FQGTGA. The CDR3 contains 13 residues. CDR3 in amino acids: CASRSDLTDTQYF. The CDR3 DNA sequence: TGTGCCAGCAGATCGGACTTGACAGATACGCAGTATTTT.